The next 19 T cell receptor beta chains were all read from a single sample in a study of cytomegalovirus exposure and HLA in healthy donors (dated by TCRdb to 2015 to 2018). Receptors were amplified or captured by the immunoSEQ multiplex PCR assay. The multiplex PCR relied on a mix of 60 forward primers for TCR Vbeta segments and 13 reverse primers for TCR Jbeta segments. Held by TCRdb, this immuneACCESS table contains in-frame sequences only and omits some clones. Under half of the omission traces to an unresolved V gene where checked; the cause of the rest is unknown. Recorded for this sample are some 110,000 clones; 75% to 90% of them occurred a single time. The ten most abundant clones make up 2% to 2.5% of the sample. Sequencing input: PBMCs. These receptors came from a man under 40 in good health and CMV-seronegative.

The genes are TRBV10-1 and TRBJ2-3; 8 positions match TRBD2. The germline V gene encodes CDR1 WNHNN and CDR2 SYGVQD (reference sequence). Trimming cost V 0 bases and J 2 bases; bases outside gene matches: 7. CDR3 length: 17 amino acids. CDR3 DNA: TGCGCCAGCAGTGAGTCCCAGCGGGGGATGAACACAGATACGCAGTATTTT. Its protein is CASSESQRGMNTDTQYF.

This chain links TRBV7-2 with TRBJ1-1, with D perhaps matching TRBD1 (5 bases). The CDR3 extends over 15 amino acids. Germline values: CDR1 SGHTA, CDR2 FQGNSA. V gave up 2 bases and J gave up 1 base, with 11 bases separating them. CDR3 coding DNA: TGTGCCAGCAGCTTACCAGGACATTGGAACACTGAAGCTTTCTTT. Its translation: CASSLPGHWNTEAFF.

The rearrangement uses TRBV5-1 and TRBJ2-7, with 7 bases identical to TRBD1. The CDR3 contains 14 residues. Losses at the gene ends were 3 bases for V and 0 bases for J; bases not matched to a gene: 3. Germline CDR1 SGHRS, CDR2 YFSETQ. CDR3 sequence (DNA): TGCGCCAGCAGCTGGACAGGCAGCTCCTACGAGCAGTACTTC. Amino acid sequence: CASSWTGSSYEQYF.

V is TRBV28 and J is TRBJ1-4; maybe TRBD1 (6 bases). Germline V gene lookup returns CDR1 MDHEN and CDR2 SYDVKM. Trimming pared 6 bases from V and 1 base from J, leaving 15 bases between. The CDR3 totals 16 residues. The CDR3, as DNA: TGTGCCAGCAGGCGGAAACTCAGGGGAACTAATGAAAAACTGTTTTTT. This codes for CASRRKLRGTNEKLFF.

This sequence joins TRBV15 and TRBJ2-7; 9 positions match TRBD1. Trimming removed 3 bases from V and 2 bases from J; junction bases left unmatched: 5. The CDR3 loop spans 15 amino acids. The germline V gene has CDR1 LNHNV and CDR2 YYDKDF (reference sequence). The CDR3 protein is CATSSLRQGAYEQYF. Written as DNA, the CDR3 is TGTGCCACCAGCAGCCTTCGACAGGGGGCCTACGAGCAGTACTTC.

V usage is TRBV5-1 and J usage is TRBJ2-2, with D possibly matching TRBD1 (6 bases). The CDR3 totals 15 residues. CDR1 is SGHRS, CDR2 YFSETQ, per germline. The V end was cut by 1 base, the J end by 7 bases, with 14 bases between. CDR3 DNA: TGCGCCAGCAGCTTGAGGGGGTTTGGCTTCGGGGAGCTGTTTTTT. This encodes CASSLRGFGFGELFF.

The rearrangement links TRBV27 to TRBJ2-3, with 7 nucleotides matching TRBD2. The trim removed 3 bases at V and 2 bases at J, leaving 5 bases unmatched. Germline CDR1 MNHEY, CDR2 SMNVEV (reference sequence). There are 15 residues in the CDR3. The CDR3 loop is CASSLGRGYTDTQYF. As DNA, the CDR3 is TGTGCCAGCAGTTTGGGGCGGGGGTACACAGATACGCAGTATTTT.

The chain recombines TRBV7-2 with TRBJ1-2; perhaps TRBD1 as D (6 bases). V dropped 2 bases and J dropped 8 bases, with 18 bases sitting between them. The CDR3 covers 15 residues. Germline assignment: CDR1 SGHTA and CDR2 FQGNSA. In DNA, the CDR3 is TGTGCCAGCAGCTTATCCTTTCTTGGGGGCGAGGGCTACACCTTC. Its protein is CASSLSFLGGEGYTF.

Notes on this clone: One end of the junction does not line up with germline, which may come from a read error. The chain is built from TRBV7-9 and TRBJ1-4; D is unclear. CDR3 size: 11 residues. Germline V gives CDR1 SEHNR, CDR2 FQNEAQ (reference sequence). The CDR3 here is CSSSHNEKLFF. The CDR3 nucleotides read TGTTCCAGCAGCCATAATGAAAAACTGTTTTTT.

This clone was observed a few times. This rearrangement joins TRBV10-2 to TRBJ1-5; 9 positions match TRBD1. The V and J ends lost 10 bases and 6 bases, in that order; junction bases with no gene match: 10. Germline values: CDR1 WSHSY, CDR2 SAAADI. The CDR3 loop spans 14 amino acids. CDR3 nucleotide sequence: TGCGCCACGCGAAGGGGACAGGGTGGTCAGCCCCAGCATTTT. Its translation is CATRRGQGGQPQHF.

The table lists this clone with a few counts. This chain uses TRBV28 with TRBJ2-2; D possibly corresponds to TRBD1 (6 bases). V was pared by 0 bases and J by 1 base, with 12 bases between. CDR1 is MDHEN, CDR2 SYDVKM, per germline. The CDR3 is made up of 17 amino acids. CDR3: CASSLWTLTGNTGELFF. DNA of the CDR3: TGTGCCAGCAGTTTATGGACCCTGACAGGGAACACCGGGGAGCTGTTTTTT.

The genes are TRBV6-1 and TRBJ2-1, with 13 bases aligning to TRBD2. Germline CDR1 is MNHNS and CDR2 is SASEGT. This CDR3 is 15 amino acids long. V lost 6 bases and J lost 4; bases outside the gene matches: 3. As DNA, the CDR3 is TGTGCCAGCAGCGTGACTAGCGGGGGGTACAATGAGCAGTTCTTC. Protein product: CASSVTSGGYNEQFF.

Only one count was recorded for this clone. V usage is TRBV11-2 and J usage is TRBJ1-1, with 8 positions matching TRBD1. Unmatched junction bases numbered 3, after V lost 5 bases and J lost 4 bases. The germline V gene has CDR1 SGHAT and CDR2 FQNNGV. This CDR3 comprises 13 residues. The chain's CDR3 is CASSPQGATEAFF. CDR3 bases: TGTGCCAGCAGCCCTCAGGGGGCCACTGAAGCTTTCTTT.

J is TRBJ2-3 and V is TRBV7-8; D might be TRBD2 (7 bases). V was cut by 1 base and J by 0 bases, with 23 bases left in between. This CDR3 comprises 20 residues. CDR1 and CDR2 (germline): SGHVS, FQNEAQ. The CDR3 is CASSLVGEIWGGRSTDTQYF. In nucleotides, the CDR3 is TGTGCCAGCAGCTTAGTAGGCGAAATATGGGGGGGCCGCAGCACAGATACGCAGTATTTT.

This rearrangement joins TRBV4-3 to TRBJ2-7; 9 bases align to TRBD1. Germline V lookup: CDR1 LGHNA, CDR2 YSLEER. V shed 3 bases and J 0 bases; nucleotides not matched to a gene: 0. The CDR3 has 14 residues. CDR3: CASSQTGGSYEQYF. As DNA, the CDR3 is TGCGCCAGCAGCCAGACAGGGGGCTCCTACGAGCAGTACTTC.

The rearrangement links TRBV7-2 to TRBJ2-7; D perhaps matches TRBD1 (5 bases). Germline V gene lookup returns CDR1 SGHTA and CDR2 FQGNSA. This CDR3 contains 14 residues. The ends were cut back, 1 base at V and 0 bases at J, with 7 bases in the middle. The DNA of the CDR3 is TGTGCCAGCAGCTTAGACCAGGGCTCCTACGAGCAGTACTTC. Encoded protein: CASSLDQGSYEQYF.

The chain employs TRBV7-9 and TRBJ2-5, with D maybe TRBD2 (6 bases). V was clipped by 8 bases and J by 0 bases, with 13 bases between them. The CDR3 runs 14 residues. Germline V gene sequence: CDR1 SEHNR, CDR2 FQNEAQ (reference sequence). DNA of the CDR3: TGTGCCAGCGAACTTCGGGACTACCAAGAGACCCAGTACTTC. Translating it yields CASELRDYQETQYF.

The rearrangement links TRBV5-4 to TRBJ2-3; D might be TRBD2 (7 bases). Trimming pared 4 bases from V and 4 bases from J, leaving 22 bases between. Germline CDR1 and CDR2: SGHNT and YYREEE (reference sequence). This CDR3 has 17 residues. The CDR3 protein is CASSRGGRSGKSDTQYF. In DNA, the CDR3 is TGTGCCAGCAGCAGGGGGGGCAGGTCAGGGAAATCAGATACGCAGTATTTT.

Remarks on this clone: The sample contains more than one DNA sequence encoding this CDR3. The chain combines TRBV28 with TRBJ1-1; D remains unclear. From germline, CDR1 is MDHEN and CDR2 SYDVKM. V was shortened by 6 bases and J by 5 bases, with 13 bases between the two germline ends. CDR3 length: 13 residues. CDR3 in DNA: TGTGCCAGCAGCCTAGGTCAGAATACTGAAGCTTTCTTT. Translating it yields CASSLGQNTEAFF.